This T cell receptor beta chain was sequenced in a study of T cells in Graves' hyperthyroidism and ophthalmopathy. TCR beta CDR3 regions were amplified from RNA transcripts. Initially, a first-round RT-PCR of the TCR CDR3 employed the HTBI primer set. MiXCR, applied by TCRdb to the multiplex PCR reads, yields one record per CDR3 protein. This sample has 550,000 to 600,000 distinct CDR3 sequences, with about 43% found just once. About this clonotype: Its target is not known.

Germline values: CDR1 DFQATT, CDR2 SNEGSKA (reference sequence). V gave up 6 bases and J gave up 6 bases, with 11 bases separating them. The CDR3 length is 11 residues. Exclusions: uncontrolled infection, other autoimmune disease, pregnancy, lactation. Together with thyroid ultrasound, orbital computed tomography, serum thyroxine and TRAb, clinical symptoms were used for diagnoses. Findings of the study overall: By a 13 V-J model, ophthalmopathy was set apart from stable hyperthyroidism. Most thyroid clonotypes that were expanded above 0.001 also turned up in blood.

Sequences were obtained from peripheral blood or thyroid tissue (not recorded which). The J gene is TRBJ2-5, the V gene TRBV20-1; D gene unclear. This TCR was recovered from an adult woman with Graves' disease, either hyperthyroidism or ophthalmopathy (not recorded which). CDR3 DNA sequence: TGCAGTGCCGCCAGTACTAAGACCCAGTACTTC. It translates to CSAASTKTQYF.